This T cell receptor beta chain was documented in a study of PD-1 blockade in mismatch repair-deficient tumors. The study, taken as a whole, reports: After pembrolizumab, tumor-resident clones rose rapidly, then generally contracted before radiologic responses.

J lost 6 bases, V lost 7 bases, and 9 bases had no gene match. CDR1 is SQVTM, CDR2 ANQGSEA, per germline. The CDR3 runs to 13 residues. A word on this clone: What it binds is not known.

TCRs were sequenced from a few patients responding to pembrolizumab. Sequenced by immunoSEQ multiplex PCR; TCRdb stores in-frame clones only, minus some. The repertoire holds approximately 40,000 clones, about 76% seen once, with 22% in the top ten. The rearrangement uses TRBV29-1 and TRBJ2-4; 7 bases fit TRBD2. This clonotype was sampled from an adult with mismatch repair-deficient cancer. Sample: peripheral blood, taken 4 weeks after starting pembrolizumab. CDR3 in amino acids: CSARGLERNIQYF. The CDR3 coding sequence is TGCAGCGCCCGCGGACTAGAGAGAAACATTCAGTACTTC.